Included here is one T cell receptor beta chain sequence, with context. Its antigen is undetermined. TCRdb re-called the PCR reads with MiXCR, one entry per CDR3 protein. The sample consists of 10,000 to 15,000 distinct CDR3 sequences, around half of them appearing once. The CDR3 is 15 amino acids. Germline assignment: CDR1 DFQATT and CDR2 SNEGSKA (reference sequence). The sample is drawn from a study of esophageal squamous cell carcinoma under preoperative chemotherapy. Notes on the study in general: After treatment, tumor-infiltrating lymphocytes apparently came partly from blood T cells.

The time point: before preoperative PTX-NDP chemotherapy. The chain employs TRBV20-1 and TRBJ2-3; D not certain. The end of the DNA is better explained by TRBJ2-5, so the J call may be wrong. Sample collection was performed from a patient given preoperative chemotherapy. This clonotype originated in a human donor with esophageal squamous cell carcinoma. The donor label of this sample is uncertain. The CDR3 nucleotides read TGCAGTGCTAGAGATCAGGACCTGCGGCAAGAGACCCAGTACTTC. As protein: CSARDQDLRQETQYF.